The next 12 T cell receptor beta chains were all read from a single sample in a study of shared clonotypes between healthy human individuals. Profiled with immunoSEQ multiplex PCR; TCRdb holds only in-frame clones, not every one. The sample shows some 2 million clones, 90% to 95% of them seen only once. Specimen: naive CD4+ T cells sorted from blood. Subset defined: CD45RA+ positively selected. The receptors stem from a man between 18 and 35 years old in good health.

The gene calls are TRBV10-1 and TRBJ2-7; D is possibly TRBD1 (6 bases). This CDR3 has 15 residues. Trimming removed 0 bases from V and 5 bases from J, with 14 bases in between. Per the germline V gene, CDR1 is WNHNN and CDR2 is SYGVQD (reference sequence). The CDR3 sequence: CASSESGTMPHEQYF. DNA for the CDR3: TGCGCCAGCAGTGAGTCGGGGACAATGCCCCACGAGCAGTACTTC.

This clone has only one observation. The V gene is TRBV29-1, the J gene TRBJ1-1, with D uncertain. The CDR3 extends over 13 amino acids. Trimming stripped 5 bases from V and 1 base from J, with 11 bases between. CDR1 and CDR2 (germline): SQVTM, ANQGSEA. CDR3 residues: CSVITTRNTEAFF. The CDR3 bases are TGCAGCGTTATCACTACTAGGAACACTGAAGCTTTCTTT.

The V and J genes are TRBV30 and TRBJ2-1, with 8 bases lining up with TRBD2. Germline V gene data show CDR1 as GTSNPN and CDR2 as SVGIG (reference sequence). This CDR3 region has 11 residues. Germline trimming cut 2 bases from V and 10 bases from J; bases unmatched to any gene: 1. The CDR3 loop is CAWSLAGEQFF. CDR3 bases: TGTGCCTGGAGTTTAGCGGGGGAGCAGTTCTTC. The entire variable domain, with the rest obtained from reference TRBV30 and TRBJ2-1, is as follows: SQTIHQWPATLVQPVGSPLSLECTVEGTSNPNLYWYRQAAGRGLQLLFYSVGIGQISSEVPQNLSASRPQDRQFILSSKKLLLSDSGFYLCAWSLAGEQFFGPGTRLTVL.

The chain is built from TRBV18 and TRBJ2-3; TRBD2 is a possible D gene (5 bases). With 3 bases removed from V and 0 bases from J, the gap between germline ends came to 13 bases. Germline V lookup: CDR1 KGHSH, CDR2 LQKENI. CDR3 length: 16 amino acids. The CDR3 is CASSPDYRGSTDTQYF. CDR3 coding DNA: TGTGCCAGCTCACCCGACTACCGGGGTAGCACAGATACGCAGTATTTT.

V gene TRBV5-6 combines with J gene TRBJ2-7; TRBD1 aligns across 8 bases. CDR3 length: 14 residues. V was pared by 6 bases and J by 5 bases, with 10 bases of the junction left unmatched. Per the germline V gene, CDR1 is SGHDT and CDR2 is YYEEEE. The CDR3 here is CASISLTGVHEQYF. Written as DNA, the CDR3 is TGTGCCAGCATCTCTCTGACAGGGGTCCACGAGCAGTACTTC.

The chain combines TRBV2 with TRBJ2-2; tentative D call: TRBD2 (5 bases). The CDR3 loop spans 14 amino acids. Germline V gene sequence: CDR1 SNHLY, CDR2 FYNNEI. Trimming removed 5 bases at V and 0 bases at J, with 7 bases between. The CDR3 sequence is CASSSSPNTGELFF. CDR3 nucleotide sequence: TGTGCCAGCAGTTCTAGCCCGAACACCGGGGAGCTGTTTTTT.

CDR3 loop: CSASRGTGDVTQYF. The CDR3 coding sequence is TGCAGCGCCTCCCGGGGGACGGGGGATGTTACGCAGTATTTT. The rearrangement uses TRBV29-1 and TRBJ2-3; a possible D gene is TRBD2 (6 bases). The germline V gene has CDR1 SQVTM and CDR2 ANQGSEA. V lost 7 bases, J lost 8 bases, and 22 bases lay in between. The CDR3 loop spans 14 amino acids.

CDR3 DNA sequence: TGTGCCAGCAGCTCAGGGGGCAGCTATGGCTACACCTTC. Translating gives CASSSGGSYGYTF. The chain joins TRBV7-6 to TRBJ1-2; 8 nucleotides align to TRBD1. This CDR3 has 13 residues. Looked up from germline, CDR1 is SGHVS and CDR2 is FNYEAQ. V shed 4 bases and J 4 bases; nucleotides not matched to a gene: 2.

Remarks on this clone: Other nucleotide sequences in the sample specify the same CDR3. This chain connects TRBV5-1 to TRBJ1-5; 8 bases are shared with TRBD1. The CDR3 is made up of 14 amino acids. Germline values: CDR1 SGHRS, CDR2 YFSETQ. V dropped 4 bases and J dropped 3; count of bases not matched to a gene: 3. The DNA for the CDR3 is TGCGCCAGCAGCCTGACAGGGGACAATCAGCCCCAGCATTTT. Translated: CASSLTGDNQPQHF.

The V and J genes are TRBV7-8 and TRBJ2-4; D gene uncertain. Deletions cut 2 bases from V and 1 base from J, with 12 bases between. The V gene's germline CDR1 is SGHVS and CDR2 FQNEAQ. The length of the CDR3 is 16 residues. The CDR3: CASSLTGLRAKNIQYF. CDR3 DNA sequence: TGTGCCAGCAGCTTAACGGGTCTTCGGGCCAAAAACATTCAGTACTTC.

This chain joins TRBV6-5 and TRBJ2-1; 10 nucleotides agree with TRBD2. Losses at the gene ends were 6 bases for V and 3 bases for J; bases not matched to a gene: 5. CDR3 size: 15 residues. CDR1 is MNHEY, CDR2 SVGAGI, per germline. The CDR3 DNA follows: TGTGCCAGCAGGGGGAGCGGGAGGGGCTACAATGAGCAGTTCTTC. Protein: CASRGSGRGYNEQFF.

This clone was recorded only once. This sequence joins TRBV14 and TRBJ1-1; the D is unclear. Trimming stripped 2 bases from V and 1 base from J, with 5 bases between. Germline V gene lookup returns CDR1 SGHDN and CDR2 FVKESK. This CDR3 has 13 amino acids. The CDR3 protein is CASSQSRNTEAFF. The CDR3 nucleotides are TGTGCCAGCAGCCAAAGCAGGAACACTGAAGCTTTCTTT.